This T cell receptor beta chain comes out of a study of blood T cell repertoires in COVID-19. Turning to the study itself: Both acute and convalescent COVID-19 samples were obtained from the United States, Italy and Spain. PBMCs, B-cell-depleted T cells, or T cells provided the cDNA or gDNA that made up the material.

Per the original methods: It was from reference gene primer amplification that nucleated cell counts were estimated. TCRdb's table, derived via immunoSEQ multiplex PCR, lists solely in-frame clones and lacks some. V, J and clone size were drawn from that table, and D and trimming were deduced from the DNA. The data hold under 200,000 clones, with about 80% observed a single time. This CDR3 comprises 14 residues. Germline CDR1 MNHEY, CDR2 SVGAGI. V lost 0 bases to trimming and J lost 6 bases, with 11 bases between them. The sample taken for sequencing was peripheral blood. V usage is TRBV6-5 and J usage is TRBJ1-1; D ambiguous. The TCR comes from a man between 60 and 70 years old with acute or convalescent COVID-19. The CDR3 reads CASSYSYEGPEAFF. CDR3 coding DNA: TGTGCCAGCAGTTACTCGTACGAGGGCCCTGAAGCTTTCTTT.